This T cell receptor (beta chain) is from a study of blood T cell repertoires in COVID-19. This clone was recorded only once. Repertoires were generated with immunoSEQ multiplex PCR, while TCRdb's copy carries only in-frame clones and drops some. The sample holds about 260,000 clones, more than 75% seen once. Trimming removed 5 bases at V and 2 bases at J, with 15 bases between. The CDR3 loop spans 16 amino acids. CDR1 is SGHVS and CDR2 is FQNEAQ in the germline V gene. Material for sequencing was peripheral blood. The chain uses TRBV7-8 and TRBJ1-4; TRBD1 might be the D (5 bases). The TCR sequence derives from a woman in her 40s who had recovered from COVID-19. Written as DNA, the CDR3 is TGTGCCAGCAGCCAGAGGGGTGGGGGGACTAATGAAAAACTGTTTTTT. It specifies CASSQRGGGTNEKLFF.